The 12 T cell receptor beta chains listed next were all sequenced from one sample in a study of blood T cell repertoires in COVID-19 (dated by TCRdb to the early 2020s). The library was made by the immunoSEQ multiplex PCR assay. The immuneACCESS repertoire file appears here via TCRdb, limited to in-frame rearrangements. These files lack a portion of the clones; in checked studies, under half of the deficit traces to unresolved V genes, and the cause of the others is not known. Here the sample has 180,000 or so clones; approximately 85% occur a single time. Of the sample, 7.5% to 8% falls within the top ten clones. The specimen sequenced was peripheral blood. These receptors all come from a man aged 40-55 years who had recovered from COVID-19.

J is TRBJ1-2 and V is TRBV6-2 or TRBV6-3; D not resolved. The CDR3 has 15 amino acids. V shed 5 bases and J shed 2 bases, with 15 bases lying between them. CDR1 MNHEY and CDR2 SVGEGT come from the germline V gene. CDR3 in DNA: TGTGCCAGCAGTGCACATCGAGGACTCAACTATGGCTACACCTTC. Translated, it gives CASSAHRGLNYGYTF.

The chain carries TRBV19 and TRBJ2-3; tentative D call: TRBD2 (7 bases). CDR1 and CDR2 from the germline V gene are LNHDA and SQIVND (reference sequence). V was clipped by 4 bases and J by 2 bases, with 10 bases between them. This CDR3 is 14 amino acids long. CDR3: CASSSGGYTDTQYF. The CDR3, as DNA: TGTGCCAGTAGTAGCGGGGGCTACACAGATACGCAGTATTTT.

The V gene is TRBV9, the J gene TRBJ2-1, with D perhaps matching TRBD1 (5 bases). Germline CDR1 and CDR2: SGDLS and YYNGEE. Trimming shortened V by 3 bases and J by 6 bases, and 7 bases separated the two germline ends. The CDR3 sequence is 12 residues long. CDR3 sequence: CASSDRGNEQFF. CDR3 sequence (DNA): TGTGCCAGCAGCGATAGGGGCAATGAGCAGTTCTTC.

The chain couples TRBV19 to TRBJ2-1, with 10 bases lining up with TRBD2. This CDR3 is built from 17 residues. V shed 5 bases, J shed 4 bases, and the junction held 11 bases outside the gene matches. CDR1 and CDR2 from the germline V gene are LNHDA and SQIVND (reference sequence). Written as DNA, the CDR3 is TGTGCCAGTAGTCCTGGAGCTTCTAGCGGGAGTTACAATGAGCAGTTCTTC. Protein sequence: CASSPGASSGSYNEQFF.

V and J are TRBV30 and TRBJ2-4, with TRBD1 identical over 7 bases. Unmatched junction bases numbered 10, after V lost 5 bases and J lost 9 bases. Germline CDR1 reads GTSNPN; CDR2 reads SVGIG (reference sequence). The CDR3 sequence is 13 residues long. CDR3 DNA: TGTGCCTGGGATGGTTCGACAGGGAGCATTCAGTACTTC. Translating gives CAWDGSTGSIQYF.

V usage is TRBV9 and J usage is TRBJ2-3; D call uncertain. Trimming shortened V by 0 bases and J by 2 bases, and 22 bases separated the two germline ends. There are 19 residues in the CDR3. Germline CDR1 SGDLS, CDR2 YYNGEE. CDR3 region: CASSVDPSGAVPHTDTQYF. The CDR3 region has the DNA TGTGCCAGCAGCGTAGACCCCTCGGGTGCGGTACCTCACACAGATACGCAGTATTTT.

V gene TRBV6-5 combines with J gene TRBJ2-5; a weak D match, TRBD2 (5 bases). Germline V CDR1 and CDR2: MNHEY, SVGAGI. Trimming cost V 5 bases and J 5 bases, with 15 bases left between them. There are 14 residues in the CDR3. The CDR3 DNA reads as TGTGCCAGCAGTATAGGGAGTCCCAGGGAGACCCAGTACTTC. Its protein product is CASSIGSPRETQYF.

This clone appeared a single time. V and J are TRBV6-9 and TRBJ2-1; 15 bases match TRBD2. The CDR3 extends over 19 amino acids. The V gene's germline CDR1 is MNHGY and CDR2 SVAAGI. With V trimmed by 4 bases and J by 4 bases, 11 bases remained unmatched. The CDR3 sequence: CASSLGLAGGGGIYNEQFF. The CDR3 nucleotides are TGTGCCAGCAGTTTAGGACTAGCGGGAGGGGGGGGCATTTACAATGAGCAGTTCTTC.

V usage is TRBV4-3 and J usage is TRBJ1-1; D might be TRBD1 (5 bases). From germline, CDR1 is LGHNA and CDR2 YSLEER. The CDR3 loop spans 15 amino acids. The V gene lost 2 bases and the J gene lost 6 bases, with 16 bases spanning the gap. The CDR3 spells CASSQWGGGTAEAFF. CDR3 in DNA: TGCGCCAGCAGCCAATGGGGCGGGGGTACAGCTGAAGCTTTCTTT.

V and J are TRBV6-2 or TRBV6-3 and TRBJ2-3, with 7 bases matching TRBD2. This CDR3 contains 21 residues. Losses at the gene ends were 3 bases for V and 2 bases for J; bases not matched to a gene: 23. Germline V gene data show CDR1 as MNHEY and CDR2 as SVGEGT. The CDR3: CASSYHRVRSGAHGATDTQYF. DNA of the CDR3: TGTGCCAGCAGTTATCATAGAGTTCGGAGCGGGGCCCACGGGGCCACAGATACGCAGTATTTT.

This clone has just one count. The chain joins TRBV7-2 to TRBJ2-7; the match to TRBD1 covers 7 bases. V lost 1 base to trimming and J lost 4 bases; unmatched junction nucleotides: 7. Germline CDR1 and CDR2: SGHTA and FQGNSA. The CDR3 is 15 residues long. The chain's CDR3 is CASSLVGARGYEQYF. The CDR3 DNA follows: TGTGCCAGCAGCTTAGTTGGGGCCAGGGGGTACGAGCAGTACTTC.

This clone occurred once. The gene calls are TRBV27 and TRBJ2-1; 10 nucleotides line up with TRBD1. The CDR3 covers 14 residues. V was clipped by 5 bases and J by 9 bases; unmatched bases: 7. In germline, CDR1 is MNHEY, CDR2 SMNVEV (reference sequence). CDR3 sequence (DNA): TGTGCCAGCAGTCGACAGGGGGCGAGGGGTGAGCAGTTCTTC. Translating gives CASSRQGARGEQFF.